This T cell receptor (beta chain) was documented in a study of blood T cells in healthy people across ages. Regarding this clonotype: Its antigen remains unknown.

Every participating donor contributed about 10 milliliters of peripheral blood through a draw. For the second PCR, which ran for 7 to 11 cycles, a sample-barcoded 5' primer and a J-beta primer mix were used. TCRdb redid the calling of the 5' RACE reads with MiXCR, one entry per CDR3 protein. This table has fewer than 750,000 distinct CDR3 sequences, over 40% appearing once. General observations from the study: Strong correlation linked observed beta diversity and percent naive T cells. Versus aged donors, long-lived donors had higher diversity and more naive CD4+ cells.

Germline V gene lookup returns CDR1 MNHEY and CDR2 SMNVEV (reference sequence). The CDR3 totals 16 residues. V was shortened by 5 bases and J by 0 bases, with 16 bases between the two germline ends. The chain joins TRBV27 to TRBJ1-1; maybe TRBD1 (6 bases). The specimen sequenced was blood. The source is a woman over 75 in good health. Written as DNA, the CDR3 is TGTGCCAGCAGTCCAATACAGACAGGCCTGAACACTGAAGCTTTCTTT. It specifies CASSPIQTGLNTEAFF.